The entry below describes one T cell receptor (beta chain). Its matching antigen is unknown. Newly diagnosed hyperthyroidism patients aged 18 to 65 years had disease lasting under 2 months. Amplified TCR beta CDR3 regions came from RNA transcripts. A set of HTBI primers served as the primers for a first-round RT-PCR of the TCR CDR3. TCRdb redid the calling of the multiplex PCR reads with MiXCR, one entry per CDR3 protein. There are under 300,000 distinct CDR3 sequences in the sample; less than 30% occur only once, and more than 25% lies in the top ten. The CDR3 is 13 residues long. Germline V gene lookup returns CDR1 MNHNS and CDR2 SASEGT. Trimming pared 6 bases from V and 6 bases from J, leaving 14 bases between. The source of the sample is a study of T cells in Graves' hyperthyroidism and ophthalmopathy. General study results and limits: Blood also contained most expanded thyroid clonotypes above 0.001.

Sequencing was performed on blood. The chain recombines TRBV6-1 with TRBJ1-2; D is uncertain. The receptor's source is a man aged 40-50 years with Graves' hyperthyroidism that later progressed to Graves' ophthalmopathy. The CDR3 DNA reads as TGTGCCAGCAGGCTGAGAGGGTACGATGGCTACACCTTC. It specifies CASRLRGYDGYTF.